The 22 T cell receptor beta chains below come from one sample, sequenced in a study of OX40 agonist ivuxolimab in advanced cancers. Some clones are missing from TCRdb's copy, which holds only in-frame ones; the method was immunoSEQ multiplex PCR. The sample consists of tens of thousands of clones, more than 80% of them appearing once. The material sequenced was CD4+ or CD8+ T cells sorted from blood, taken in a trial of the OX40 agonist ivuxolimab. The receptors shown here come from an adult with an advanced solid tumor such as melanoma, head and neck, liver or kidney cancer.

The V and J genes are TRBV7-7 and TRBJ2-1; unclear D gene. Germline V gene lookup returns CDR1 SSHAT and CDR2 FNYEAQ (reference sequence). V lost 2 bases and J 8 bases, leaving 13 bases between the germline ends. There are 14 residues in the CDR3. In DNA form, the CDR3 reads TGTGCCAGCAGCTTATCTAAGGTTTTCGATGAGCAGTTCTTC. Protein sequence: CASSLSKVFDEQFF.

This chain connects TRBV7-9 to TRBJ2-7; no definite D call. V lost 1 base and J 1 base, leaving 8 bases between the germline ends. The V gene's germline CDR1 is SEHNR and CDR2 FQNEAQ (reference sequence). The CDR3 loop spans 14 amino acids. CDR3 in DNA: TGTGCCAGCAGCTTAGGTAGTAGTTCCTACGAGCAGTACTTC. Amino acid sequence: CASSLGSSSYEQYF. The full variable domain, rest sourced from reference TRBV7-9 and TRBJ2-7, is DTGVSQNPRHKITKRGQNVTFRCDPISEHNRLYWYRQTLGQGPEFLTYFQNEAQLEKSRLLSDRFSAERPKGSFSTLEIQRTEQGDSAMYLCASSLGSSSYEQYFGPGTRLTVT.

This clone showed up just once. The rearrangement joins TRBV6-1 to TRBJ2-1; D not certain. V was clipped by 5 bases and J by 7 bases, with 6 bases between them. Per germline, CDR1 MNHNS and CDR2 SASEGT. The CDR3 has 11 residues. The CDR3 region has the DNA TGTGCCAGCAGTCTGGGAAATGAGCAGTTCTTC. Amino acids: CASSLGNEQFF.

The gene calls are TRBV5-4 and TRBJ2-1; 11 bases are a match to TRBD1. The CDR3 loop spans 15 amino acids. Trimming at V came to 1 base and at J to 7 bases, leaving 4 bases not matched to a gene. CDR1 SGHNT and CDR2 YYREEE come from the germline V gene (reference sequence). The CDR3 protein is CASSLRDRGGNEQFF. The DNA of the CDR3 is TGTGCCAGCAGCTTGAGGGACAGGGGGGGGAATGAGCAGTTCTTC.

This clone appeared a single time. The chain links TRBV6-6 to TRBJ2-3, with 7 bases lining up with TRBD1. The CDR3 extends over 15 amino acids. The V segment lost 6 bases and the J segment 6 bases; nucleotides outside the gene matches: 12. From germline, CDR1 is MNHNY and CDR2 SVGAGI (reference sequence). The CDR3 DNA is TGTGCCAGCAGCCTCAGACAGGGTGGTTTGGATACGCAGTATTTT. It codes for CASSLRQGGLDTQYF.

V and J are TRBV9 and TRBJ2-1, with 8 bases fitting TRBD1. From germline, CDR1 is SGDLS and CDR2 YYNGEE. The CDR3 is 14 residues long. V lost 3 bases to trimming and J lost 6 bases; unmatched junction nucleotides: 5. CDR3: CASSAQDRANEQFF. CDR3 bases: TGTGCCAGCAGCGCCCAGGACAGGGCCAATGAGCAGTTCTTC.

This clone was detected only once. The rearrangement joins TRBV18 to TRBJ1-1; TRBD1 aligns across 8 bases. This CDR3 has 16 residues. Trimming cost V 1 base and J 1 base; bases outside gene matches: 5. From germline, CDR1 is KGHSH and CDR2 LQKENI. The CDR3 loop is CASSPLARGPNTEAFF. CDR3 in DNA: TGTGCCAGCTCACCACTCGCCAGGGGGCCGAACACTGAAGCTTTCTTT.

This chain joins TRBV6-1 and TRBJ1-4; TRBD1 aligns across 9 bases. The germline gives CDR1 MNHNS, CDR2 SASEGT. J lost 8 bases, V lost 4 bases, and 14 bases had no gene match. The CDR3 loop spans 17 amino acids. The CDR3 loop reads CASSALSGQGRGEKLFF. The CDR3, as DNA: TGTGCCAGCAGTGCCCTCTCCGGACAGGGGAGAGGAGAAAAACTGTTTTTT.

The gene calls are TRBV18 and TRBJ1-2; TRBD1 agrees at 9 bases. The junction had 6 bases not matched to a gene; V was cut back by 2 bases and J by 8 bases. The CDR3 covers 14 residues. CDR1 and CDR2 from the germline V gene are KGHSH and LQKENI. The CDR3 nucleotides read TGTGCCAGCTCACCAGGGACAGGGATTAACGGCTACACCTTC. It translates to CASSPGTGINGYTF.

This chain connects TRBV5-1 to TRBJ2-5; D possibly matches TRBD1 or TRBD2 (5 bases each). This CDR3 spans 14 amino acids. V was trimmed by 7 bases and J by 5 bases, leaving 18 bases between them. The germline V gene encodes CDR1 SGHRS and CDR2 YFSETQ. The CDR3 here is CASREGTGGETQYF. CDR3 DNA: TGCGCCAGCCGCGAGGGCACAGGTGGTGAGACCCAGTACTTC.

The rearrangement uses TRBV4-1 and TRBJ2-3, with 14 bases matching TRBD2. The ends lost 2 bases at V and 3 bases at J; junction bases unmatched: 7. This CDR3 is built from 18 residues. CDR1 and CDR2 (germline): MGHRA, YSYEKL. CDR3 amino acids: CASSQTWTSGGTTDTQYF. In nucleotides, the CDR3 is TGCGCCAGCAGCCAAACCTGGACTAGCGGGGGGACGACAGATACGCAGTATTTT.

V usage is TRBV11-2 and J usage is TRBJ2-5; D is uncertain. This CDR3 has 15 residues. The ends were cut back, 0 bases at V and 1 base at J, with 9 bases in the middle. Germline CDR1 SGHAT, CDR2 FQNNGV. DNA for the CDR3: TGTGCCAGCAGCTTAGATCAGGTGGTCCAAGAGACCCAGTACTTC. This gives the protein CASSLDQVVQETQYF.

The chain combines TRBV27 with TRBJ1-5, with D perhaps TRBD1 (5 bases). The V end was cut by 3 bases, the J end by 4 bases, with 10 bases between. Germline V CDR1 and CDR2: MNHEY, SMNVEV (reference sequence). CDR3 size: 14 residues. For the CDR3, the DNA is TGTGCCAGCAGTTTCGGGCAGGGAAATCAGCCCCAGCATTTT. This sequence encodes CASSFGQGNQPQHF.

This sequence joins TRBV25-1 and TRBJ1-1; D is undetermined. Per germline, CDR1 MGHDK and CDR2 SYGVNS. Trimming took 1 base from V and 0 from J, leaving 6 bases between them. The CDR3 extends over 14 amino acids. The CDR3 is CASSESTVNTEAFF. The CDR3 DNA sequence: TGTGCCAGCAGTGAATCTACAGTGAACACTGAAGCTTTCTTT.

This chain links TRBV7-5 with TRBJ1-2; the table's D call TRBD1 went unverified against the DNA. TRBV7-5 is marked as a pseudogene. The CDR3 covers 16 residues. DNA for the CDR3: TGTGTCAGAAGCTTCCCTGGACAGGGTGTCAAATATGGCTACACCTTC. The encoded protein is CVRSFPGQGVKYGYTF.

V usage is TRBV7-2 and J usage is TRBJ1-5, with 7 bases that match TRBD1. CDR3 size: 13 residues. V was pared by 7 bases and J by 7 bases, with 7 bases of the junction left unmatched. Germline CDR1 reads SGHTA; CDR2 reads FQGNSA. In DNA, the CDR3 is TGTGCCAGCACCCAGGGACAGTTACAGCCCCAGCATTTT. Amino acid sequence: CASTQGQLQPQHF.

J is TRBJ2-1 and V is TRBV4-2; 8 bases fit TRBD2. Germline loops: CDR1 LGHNA, CDR2 YNFKEQ. Losses at the gene ends were 1 base for V and 10 bases for J; bases not matched to a gene: 21. The CDR3 has 19 amino acids. The CDR3 DNA reads as TGTGCCAGCAGCCAAGTCTTTACTAGCGGAGAGGGGCCTTCTGGAGAGCAGTTCTTC. It encodes CASSQVFTSGEGPSGEQFF.

This rearrangement joins TRBV11-2 to TRBJ2-3, with 8 nucleotides matching TRBD2. CDR1 is SGHAT, CDR2 FQNNGV, per germline. The CDR3 contains 15 residues. After removal of 5 bases from V and 7 bases from J, the junction contained 11 bases not matched to a gene. The CDR3, as DNA: TGTGCCAGCAGCCCTTATAGCGGGGTCATACATACGCAGTATTTT. Protein: CASSPYSGVIHTQYF.

The genes are TRBV6-5 and TRBJ2-1; D remains ambiguous. Germline V gene sequence: CDR1 MNHEY, CDR2 SVGAGI. V was cut by 4 bases and J by 4 bases, with 14 bases left in between. The CDR3 loop spans 15 amino acids. CDR3 amino acids: CASSSAGNRYNEQFF. The CDR3 bases are TGTGCCAGCAGTTCAGCAGGCAACAGATACAATGAGCAGTTCTTC.

The chain employs TRBV18 and TRBJ1-1; D may be TRBD1 (5 bases). Germline V gives CDR1 KGHSH, CDR2 LQKENI. V dropped 0 bases and J dropped 0 bases, with 14 bases sitting between them. The CDR3 contains 17 residues. The chain's CDR3 is CASSPPIRGGMNTEAFF. The CDR3 DNA follows: TGTGCCAGCTCACCACCGATCCGGGGCGGTATGAACACTGAAGCTTTCTTT.

This sequence joins TRBV28 and TRBJ2-7; the D gene is possibly TRBD1 (5 bases). Germline CDR1 MDHEN, CDR2 SYDVKM. The CDR3 has 14 amino acids. Between the trimmed V and J ends, which lost 6 bases and 0 bases, there was a span of 12 bases. CDR3 in DNA: TGTGCCAGCAGCATCAAGACAGCCTCCTACGAGCAGTACTTC. This sequence encodes CASSIKTASYEQYF.

The J gene is TRBJ1-1, the V gene TRBV5-1, with 7 bases identical to TRBD1. The CDR3 loop spans 14 amino acids. With 3 bases clipped from V and 1 base from J, the junction kept 3 bases outside the gene matches. From germline, CDR1 is SGHRS and CDR2 YFSETQ. This CDR3 reads CASSWTGTNTEAFF. CDR3 coding DNA: TGCGCCAGCAGCTGGACAGGAACGAACACTGAAGCTTTCTTT.